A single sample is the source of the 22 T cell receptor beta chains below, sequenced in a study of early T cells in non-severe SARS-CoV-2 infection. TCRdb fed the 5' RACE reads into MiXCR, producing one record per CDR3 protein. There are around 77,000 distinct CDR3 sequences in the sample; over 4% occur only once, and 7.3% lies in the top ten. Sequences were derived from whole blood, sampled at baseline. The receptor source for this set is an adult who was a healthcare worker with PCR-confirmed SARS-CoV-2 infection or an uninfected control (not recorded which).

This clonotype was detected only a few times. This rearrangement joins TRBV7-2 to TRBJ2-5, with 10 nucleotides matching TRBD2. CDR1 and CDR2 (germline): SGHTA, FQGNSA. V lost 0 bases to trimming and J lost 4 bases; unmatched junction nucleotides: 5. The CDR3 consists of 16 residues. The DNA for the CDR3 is TGTGCCAGCAGCTTAGCCTCTAGCGGGGGACGAGAGACCCAGTACTTC. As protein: CASSLASSGGRETQYF.

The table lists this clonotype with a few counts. As DNA, the CDR3 is TGTGCCAGCAGCCAAGAAATAGGGGGCTCCTACGAGCAGTACTTC. It is translated as CASSQEIGGSYEQYF. The chain is built from TRBV14 and TRBJ2-7, with D possibly TRBD1 on 6 matching bases. This CDR3 spans 15 amino acids. The V gene lost 0 bases and the J gene lost 0 bases, with 9 bases spanning the gap. Looked up from germline, CDR1 is SGHDN and CDR2 is FVKESK. Variable domain in full (rest from reference TRBV14 and TRBJ2-7): EAGVTQFPSHSVIEKGQTVTLRCDPISGHDNLYWYRRVMGKEIKFLLHFVKESKQDESGMPNNRFLAERTGGTYSTLKVQPAELEDSGVYFCASSQEIGGSYEQYFGPGTRLTVT.

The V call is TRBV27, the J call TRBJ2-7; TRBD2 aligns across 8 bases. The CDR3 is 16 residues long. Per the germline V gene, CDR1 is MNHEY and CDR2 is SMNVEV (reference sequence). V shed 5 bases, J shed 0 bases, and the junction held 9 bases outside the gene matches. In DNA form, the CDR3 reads TGTGCCAGCAGTACCAAAAGCGGGAGCTACTCCTACGAGCAGTACTTC. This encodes CASSTKSGSYSYEQYF.

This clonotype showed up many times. The chain's CDR3 is CASRGLAWEQYF. The CDR3 bases are TGTGCCAGCCGGGGACTAGCGTGGGAGCAGTACTTC. The chain recombines TRBV7-9 with TRBJ2-7; the match to TRBD2 covers 10 bases. V dropped 8 bases and J dropped 7; count of bases not matched to a gene: 5. CDR1 is SEHNR and CDR2 is FQNEAQ in the germline V gene (reference sequence). The CDR3 is 12 residues long. The whole variable domain, filled in from reference TRBV7-9 and TRBJ2-7, reads DTGVSQNPRHKITKRGQNVTFRCDPISEHNRLYWYRQTLGQGPEFLTYFQNEAQLEKSRLLSDRFSAERPKGSFSTLEIQRTEQGDSAMYLCASRGLAWEQYFGPGTRLTVT.

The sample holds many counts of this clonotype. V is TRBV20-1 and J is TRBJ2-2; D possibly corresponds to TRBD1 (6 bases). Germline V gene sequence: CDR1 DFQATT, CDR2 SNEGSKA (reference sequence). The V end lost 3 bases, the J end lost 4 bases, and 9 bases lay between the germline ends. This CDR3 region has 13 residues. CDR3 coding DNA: TGCAGTGCTAGTAGGACAGCCACCGGGGAGCTGTTTTTT. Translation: CSASRTATGELFF.

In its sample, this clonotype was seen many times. The CDR3 loop reads CASTETSGPSYEQYF. Here the CDR3 DNA reads TGTGCCAGCACCGAGACTAGCGGCCCTTCCTACGAGCAGTACTTC. The chain is built from TRBV12-3 or TRBV12-4 and TRBJ2-7, with 9 bases fitting TRBD2. V dropped 7 bases and J dropped 1; count of bases not matched to a gene: 8. The length of the CDR3 is 15 residues.

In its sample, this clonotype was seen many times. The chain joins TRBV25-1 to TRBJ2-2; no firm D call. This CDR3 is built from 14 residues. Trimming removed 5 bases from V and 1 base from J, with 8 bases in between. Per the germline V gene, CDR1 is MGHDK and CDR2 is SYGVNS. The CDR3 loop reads CASSTARNTGELFF. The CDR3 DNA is TGTGCCAGCAGTACGGCTAGGAACACCGGGGAGCTGTTTTTT.

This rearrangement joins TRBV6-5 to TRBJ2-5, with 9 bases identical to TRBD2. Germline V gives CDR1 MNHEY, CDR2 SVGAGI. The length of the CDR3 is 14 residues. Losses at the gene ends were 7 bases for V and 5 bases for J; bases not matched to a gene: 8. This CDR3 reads CASTELAGYETQYF. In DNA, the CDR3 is TGTGCCAGCACTGAGCTAGCGGGATATGAGACCCAGTACTTC.

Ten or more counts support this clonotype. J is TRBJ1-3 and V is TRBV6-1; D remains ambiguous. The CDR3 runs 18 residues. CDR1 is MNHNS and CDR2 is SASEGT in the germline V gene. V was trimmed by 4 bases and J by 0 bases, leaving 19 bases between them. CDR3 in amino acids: CASSGRDPRAFSGNTIYF. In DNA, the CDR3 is TGTGCCAGCAGTGGGAGAGACCCCAGAGCATTCTCTGGAAACACCATATATTTT.

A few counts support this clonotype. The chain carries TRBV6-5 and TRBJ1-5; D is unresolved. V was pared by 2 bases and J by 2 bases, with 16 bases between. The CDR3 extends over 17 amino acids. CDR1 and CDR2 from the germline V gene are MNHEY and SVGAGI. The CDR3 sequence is CASSYAPGPAGNQPQHF. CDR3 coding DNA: TGTGCCAGCAGTTACGCCCCGGGCCCAGCCGGCAATCAGCCCCAGCATTTT.

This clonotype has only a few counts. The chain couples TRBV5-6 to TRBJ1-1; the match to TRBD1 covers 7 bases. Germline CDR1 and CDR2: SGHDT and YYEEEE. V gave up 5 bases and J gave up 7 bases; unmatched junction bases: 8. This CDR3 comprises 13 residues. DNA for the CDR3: TGTGCCAGCAGTAGGGAGACAGGGAGTGAAGCTTTCTTT. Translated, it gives CASSRETGSEAFF.

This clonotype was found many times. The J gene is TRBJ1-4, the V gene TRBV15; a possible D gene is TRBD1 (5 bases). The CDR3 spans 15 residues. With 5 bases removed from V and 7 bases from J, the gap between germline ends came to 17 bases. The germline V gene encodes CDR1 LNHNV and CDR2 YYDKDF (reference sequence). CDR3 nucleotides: TGTGCCACCAGCCCCGAGGCGGGGGGACGTGAAAAACTGTTTTTT. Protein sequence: CATSPEAGGREKLFF. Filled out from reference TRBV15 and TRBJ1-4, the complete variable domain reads DAMVIQNPRYQVTQFGKPVTLSCSQTLNHNVMYWYQQKSSQAPKLLFHYYDKDFNNEADTPDNFQSRRPNTSFCFLDIRSPGLGDTAMYLCATSPEAGGREKLFFGSGTQLSVL.

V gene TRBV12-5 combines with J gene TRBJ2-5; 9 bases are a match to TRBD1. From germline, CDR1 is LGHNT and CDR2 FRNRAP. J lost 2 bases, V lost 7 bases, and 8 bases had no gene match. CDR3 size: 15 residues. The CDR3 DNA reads TGTGCTAGTGCACCTGACAGGGGGTATCAAGAGACCCAGTACTTC. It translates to CASAPDRGYQETQYF.

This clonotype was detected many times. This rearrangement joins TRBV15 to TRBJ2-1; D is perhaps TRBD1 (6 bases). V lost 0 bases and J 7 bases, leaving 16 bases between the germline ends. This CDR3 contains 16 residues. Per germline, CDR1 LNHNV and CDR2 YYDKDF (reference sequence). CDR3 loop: CATSRDRQSRGNEQFF. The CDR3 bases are TGTGCCACCAGCAGAGATCGGCAGTCGAGGGGGAATGAGCAGTTCTTC.

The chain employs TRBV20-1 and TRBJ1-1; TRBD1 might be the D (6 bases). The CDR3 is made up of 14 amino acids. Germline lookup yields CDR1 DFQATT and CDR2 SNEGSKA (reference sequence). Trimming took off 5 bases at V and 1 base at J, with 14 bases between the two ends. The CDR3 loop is CSAFPGGRNTEAFF. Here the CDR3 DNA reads TGCAGTGCTTTCCCTGGGGGCCGGAACACTGAAGCTTTCTTT.

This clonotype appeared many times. DNA for the CDR3: TGTGCCAGCTCTGCTACGGGACAGGGAGGCCGTCAGCCCCAGCATTTT. Translating gives CASSATGQGGRQPQHF. The genes are TRBV12-3 or TRBV12-4 and TRBJ1-5; 9 bases align to TRBD1. Unmatched junction bases numbered 14, after V lost 8 bases and J lost 6 bases. CDR3 length: 16 residues.

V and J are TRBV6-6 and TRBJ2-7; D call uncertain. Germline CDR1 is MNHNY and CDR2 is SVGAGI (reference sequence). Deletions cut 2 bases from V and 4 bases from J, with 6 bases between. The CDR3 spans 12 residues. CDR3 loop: CASSYQYYEQYF. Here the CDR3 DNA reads TGTGCCAGCAGTTACCAGTATTACGAGCAGTACTTC.

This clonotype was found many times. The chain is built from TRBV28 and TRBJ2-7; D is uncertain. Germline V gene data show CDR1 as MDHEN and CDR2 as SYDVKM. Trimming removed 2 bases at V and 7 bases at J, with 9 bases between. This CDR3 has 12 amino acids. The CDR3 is CASSLLGREQYF. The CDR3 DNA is TGTGCCAGCAGTTTACTTGGTAGGGAGCAGTACTTC.

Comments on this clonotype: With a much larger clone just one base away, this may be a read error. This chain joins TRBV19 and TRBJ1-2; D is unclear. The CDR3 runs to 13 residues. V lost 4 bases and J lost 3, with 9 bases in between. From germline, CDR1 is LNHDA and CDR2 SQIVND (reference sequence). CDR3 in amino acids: CASSSLADYGYTF. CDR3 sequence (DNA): TGTGCCAGTAGTAGCTTGGCGGACTATGGCTACACCTTC. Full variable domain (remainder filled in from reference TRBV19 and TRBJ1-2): DGGITQSPKYLFRKEGQNVTLSCEQNLNHDAMYWYRQDPGQGLRLIYYSQIVNDFQKGDIAEGYSVSREKKESFPLTVTSAQKNPTAFYLCASSSLADYGYTFGSGTRLTVV.

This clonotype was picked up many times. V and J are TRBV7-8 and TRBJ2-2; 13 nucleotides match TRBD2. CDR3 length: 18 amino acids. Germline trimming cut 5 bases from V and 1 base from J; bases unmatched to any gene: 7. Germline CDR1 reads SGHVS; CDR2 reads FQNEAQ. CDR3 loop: CASSPRTSGSGNTGELFF. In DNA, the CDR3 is TGTGCCAGCAGCCCGAGGACTAGCGGGAGCGGGAACACCGGGGAGCTGTTTTTT.

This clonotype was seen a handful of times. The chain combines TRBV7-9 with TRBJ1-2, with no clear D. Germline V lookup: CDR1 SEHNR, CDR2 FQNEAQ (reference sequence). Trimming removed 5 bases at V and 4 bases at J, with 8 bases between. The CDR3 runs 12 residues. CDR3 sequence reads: CASSPPVYGYTF. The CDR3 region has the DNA TGTGCCAGCAGCCCTCCTGTCTATGGCTACACCTTC. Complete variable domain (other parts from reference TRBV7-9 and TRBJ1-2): DTGVSQNPRHKITKRGQNVTFRCDPISEHNRLYWYRQTLGQGPEFLTYFQNEAQLEKSRLLSDRFSAERPKGSFSTLEIQRTEQGDSAMYLCASSPPVYGYTFGSGTRLTVV.

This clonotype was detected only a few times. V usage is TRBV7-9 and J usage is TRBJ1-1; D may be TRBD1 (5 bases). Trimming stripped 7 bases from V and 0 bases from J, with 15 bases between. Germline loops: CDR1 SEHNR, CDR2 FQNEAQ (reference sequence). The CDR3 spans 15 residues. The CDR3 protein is CASNLGQPLNTEAFF. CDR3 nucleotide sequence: TGTGCCAGCAACTTGGGGCAGCCTTTGAACACTGAAGCTTTCTTT.